Presented here are 18 T cell receptor beta chains from one specimen sequenced in a study of shared clonotypes between healthy human individuals. Assay: immunoSEQ multiplex PCR; the TCRdb copy retains only in-frame clones and omits some. The table records 1.4 million to 1.5 million clones, roughly 96% of them present only once. The sample taken for sequencing was naive CD4+ T cells sorted from blood. Subset given: CD45RA+ positively selected. The origin of the receptors is a young man in good health.

This chain uses TRBV9 with TRBJ2-7, with TRBD2 identical over 9 bases. Germline trimming cut 3 bases from V and 2 bases from J; bases unmatched to any gene: 6. The CDR3 spans 15 residues. CDR1 and CDR2 (germline): SGDLS, YYNGEE. CDR3 residues: CASSARSGSPYEQYF. CDR3 coding DNA: TGTGCCAGCAGCGCCCGTAGCGGGAGTCCCTACGAGCAGTACTTC.

The V call is TRBV13, the J call TRBJ2-7; 9 bases map to TRBD2. This CDR3 contains 15 residues. Germline trimming cut 3 bases from V and 2 bases from J; bases unmatched to any gene: 5. From germline, CDR1 is PRHDT and CDR2 FYEKMQ (reference sequence). The CDR3 nucleotides read TGTGCCAGCAGCTTTGCACTAGCGGGCACCTACGAGCAGTACTTC. This translates into CASSFALAGTYEQYF.

The chain uses TRBV28 and TRBJ2-5, with 9 bases matching TRBD2. V dropped 4 bases and J dropped 2; count of bases not matched to a gene: 8. Germline-derived CDR1 and CDR2 are MDHEN and SYDVKM. This CDR3 spans 16 amino acids. CDR3 protein: CASSYGKSGRQETQYF. The CDR3 DNA reads as TGTGCCAGCAGTTATGGTAAAAGCGGGAGGCAAGAGACCCAGTACTTC.

The V gene is TRBV7-2, the J gene TRBJ2-7, with TRBD2 matching 11 bases. The CDR3 has 13 residues. The germline V gene has CDR1 SGHTA and CDR2 FQGNSA. J was trimmed by 0 bases and V by 10 bases; bases with no gene match: 2. The CDR3 DNA is TGTGCCACGACTAGCGGGGTCTCCTACGAGCAGTACTTC. Translated: CATTSGVSYEQYF.

CDR3: CASSQTDRGPGNTIYF. The CDR3 DNA follows: TGTGCCAGCAGCCAAACCGACAGGGGGCCAGGAAACACCATATATTTT. The J gene is TRBJ1-3, the V gene TRBV7-8, with TRBD1 matching 10 bases. The length of the CDR3 is 16 residues. Germline CDR1 SGHVS, CDR2 FQNEAQ. V was pared by 5 bases and J by 4 bases, with 8 bases of the junction left unmatched.

This chain uses TRBV10-1 with TRBJ1-2, with 12 positions matching TRBD1. J was trimmed by 1 base and V by 6 bases; bases with no gene match: 15. Looked up from germline, CDR1 is WNHNN and CDR2 is SYGVQD (reference sequence). There are 19 residues in the CDR3. This CDR3 reads CASSHSMGTGGRLNYGYTF. DNA of the CDR3: TGCGCCAGCAGCCATTCAATGGGGACAGGGGGCCGACTTAACTATGGCTACACCTTC.

The rearrangement joins TRBV5-1 to TRBJ2-7; TRBD2 agrees at 10 bases. This CDR3 spans 16 amino acids. The germline gives CDR1 SGHRS, CDR2 YFSETQ. V was clipped by 3 bases and J by 0 bases; unmatched bases: 6. In DNA form, the CDR3 reads TGCGCCAGCAGCTATATTAGCGGGAGGAACTCCTACGAGCAGTACTTC. The encoded protein is CASSYISGRNSYEQYF.

The chain joins TRBV29-1 to TRBJ2-2; 8 bases line up with TRBD2. Germline V gene lookup returns CDR1 SQVTM and CDR2 ANQGSEA. This CDR3 contains 15 residues. The V segment lost 6 bases and the J segment 8 bases; nucleotides outside the gene matches: 14. The CDR3 DNA sequence: TGCAGCGTCAGACCAGCGGGAGAACTAACGGGGGAGCTGTTTTTT. Residues: CSVRPAGELTGELFF.

The rearrangement links TRBV6-1 to TRBJ2-7, with D unclear. Per germline, CDR1 MNHNS and CDR2 SASEGT. The CDR3 has 11 amino acids. V gave up 5 bases and J gave up 4 bases, with 6 bases separating them. CDR3 nucleotides: TGTGCCAGCAGTAGAATTTACGAGCAGTACTTC. This codes for CASSRIYEQYF.

The gene calls are TRBV11-2 and TRBJ1-4; D ambiguous. Between the trimmed V and J ends, which lost 3 bases and 0 bases, there was a span of 8 bases. CDR1 is SGHAT and CDR2 is FQNNGV in the germline V gene. This CDR3 has 15 residues. The CDR3 DNA reads TGTGCCAGCAGCTTGGGGTCCACAACTAATGAAAAACTGTTTTTT. Translating it yields CASSLGSTTNEKLFF.

The chain combines TRBV2 with TRBJ2-7; tentatively, D is TRBD1 or TRBD2 (5 bases each). Germline lookup yields CDR1 SNHLY and CDR2 FYNNEI. There are 13 residues in the CDR3. Trimming took 0 bases from V and 6 from J, leaving 9 bases between them. The CDR3 DNA reads TGTGCCAGCAGTGAAGCGAGGGGTCTCGAGCAGTACTTC. As protein: CASSEARGLEQYF.

As for this clone: In the same sample, other DNA sequences code for this CDR3. The chain employs TRBV5-1 and TRBJ2-5, with a possible D match to TRBD1 (5 bases). Germline lookup yields CDR1 SGHRS and CDR2 YFSETQ. V was cut by 0 bases and J by 2 bases, with 5 bases left in between. The CDR3 is 13 residues long. The CDR3 region is CASSLGTQETQYF. CDR3 coding DNA: TGCGCCAGCAGCTTGGGGACACAAGAGACCCAGTACTTC.

This clone was counted a single time. V gene TRBV5-1 combines with J gene TRBJ2-1; D is unclear. The CDR3 runs to 14 residues. Germline V CDR1 and CDR2: SGHRS, YFSETQ. V dropped 1 base and J dropped 4 bases, with 9 bases sitting between them. The CDR3 DNA is TGCGCCAGCAGCTTGAATACAGAATACAATGAGCAGTTCTTC. This encodes CASSLNTEYNEQFF.

The CDR3 DNA is TGTGCCAGCAGCCCACAGGGACGGAACACCGGGGAGCTGTTTTTT. It is translated as CASSPQGRNTGELFF. The chain joins TRBV13 to TRBJ2-2; weak D call: TRBD1 (6 bases). Germline values: CDR1 PRHDT, CDR2 FYEKMQ (reference sequence). The ends were cut back, 5 bases at V and 1 base at J, with 11 bases in the middle. The CDR3 loop spans 15 amino acids.

The CDR3 loop reads CASKGLAGESSYEQYF. DNA for the CDR3: TGTGCCAGCAAGGGACTAGCGGGAGAGTCGTCCTACGAGCAGTACTTC. The genes are TRBV6-6 and TRBJ2-7; 14 bases fit TRBD2. This CDR3 comprises 16 residues. Germline V lookup: CDR1 MNHNY, CDR2 SVGAGI (reference sequence). The V gene end was trimmed by 7 bases and the J gene end by 1 base; junction bases not matched to a gene: 6.

This clone appeared a single time. One junction end does not reproduce the germline sequence, and a read error may be involved. Other DNA variants within this sample encode the same CDR3. The chain couples TRBV2 to TRBJ2-1; 10 bases are shared with TRBD1. CDR1 and CDR2 from the germline V gene are SNHLY and FYNNEI. The CDR3 has 15 amino acids. The CDR3 region has the DNA TGCGCCAGCAGTACCGGGACAGGGGCCTACAATGAGCAGTTCTTC. Translation: CASSTGTGAYNEQFF.

The genes are TRBV4-1 and TRBJ2-3, with 7 bases that match TRBD2. The CDR3 sequence is 13 residues long. Germline CDR1 MGHRA, CDR2 YSYEKL. The J segment lost 4 bases and the V segment lost 4 bases, leaving 2 bases of the junction unmatched. CDR3 sequence reads: CASSREGADTQYF. CDR3 coding DNA: TGCGCCAGCAGCCGGGAGGGAGCAGATACGCAGTATTTT.

The genes are TRBV18 and TRBJ1-5; D is unresolved. The CDR3 spans 16 residues. V was clipped by 0 bases and J by 2 bases, with 11 bases between them. Germline CDR1 KGHSH, CDR2 LQKENI. CDR3 nucleotide sequence: TGTGCCAGCTCACCACCCATGGGCGGCGGCAATCAGCCCCAGCATTTT. Protein: CASSPPMGGGNQPQHF. The full variable domain, with the rest looked up from reference TRBV18 and TRBJ1-5, is NAGVMQNPRHLVRRRGQEARLRCSPMKGHSHVYWYRQLPEEGLKFMVYLQKENIIDESGMPKERFSAEFPKEGPSILRIQQVVRGDSAAYFCASSPPMGGGNQPQHFGDGTRLSIL.